What follows are 27 T cell receptor beta chains derived from one specimen sequenced in a study of blood T cell repertoires in COVID-19. Repertoires were generated with immunoSEQ multiplex PCR, while TCRdb's copy carries only in-frame clones and drops some. Seen here are about 120,000 clones, about 78% observed once, and the top ten hold approximately 2.4%. Input material: peripheral blood. These receptors were taken from a man in his 70s with acute or convalescent COVID-19.

The chain links TRBV7-9 to TRBJ1-6; 10 positions match TRBD1. CDR1 is SEHNR, CDR2 FQNEAQ, per germline (reference sequence). The junction had 7 bases not matched to a gene; V was cut back by 6 bases and J by 8 bases. This CDR3 comprises 15 residues. For the CDR3, the DNA is TGTGCCAGCAGTTCGACAGGGGGCGGGGATTCACCCCTCCACTTT. It is translated as CASSSTGGGDSPLHF.

This clone is a singleton in its sample. The chain is built from TRBV7-8 and TRBJ2-3; 9 nucleotides line up with TRBD1. With 4 bases clipped from V and 6 bases from J, the junction kept 8 bases outside the gene matches. Germline V gene sequence: CDR1 SGHVS, CDR2 FQNEAQ. The CDR3 runs to 15 residues. CDR3 amino acids: CASSSRTGVGDTQYF. The CDR3 nucleotides read TGTGCCAGCAGCTCCAGGACAGGGGTGGGGGATACGCAGTATTTT.

V and J are TRBV6-5 and TRBJ1-1, with TRBD1 matching 7 bases. V trimming: 0 bases; J trimming: 4 bases; junction bases outside the gene matches: 5. The CDR3 has 15 residues. Germline V gives CDR1 MNHEY, CDR2 SVGAGI. CDR3 residues: CASSYSPAGGTEAFF. As DNA, the CDR3 is TGTGCCAGCAGTTACTCCCCCGCAGGGGGCACTGAAGCTTTCTTT.

The chain joins TRBV6-1 to TRBJ2-4, with 12 bases fitting TRBD1. V was pared by 2 bases and J by 0 bases, with 14 bases of the junction left unmatched. The CDR3 covers 21 residues. Per the germline V gene, CDR1 is MNHNS and CDR2 is SASEGT. CDR3 protein: CASSESGWGQGARLAKNIQYF. The CDR3 coding sequence is TGTGCCAGCAGTGAAAGCGGGTGGGGACAGGGGGCACGACTAGCCAAAAACATTCAGTACTTC.

J is TRBJ1-2 and V is TRBV7-2; 8 bases are a match to TRBD1. This CDR3 comprises 14 residues. Per germline, CDR1 SGHTA and CDR2 FQGNSA. Unmatched junction bases numbered 4, after V lost 5 bases and J lost 2 bases. CDR3 bases: TGTGCCAGCAGCCCCGACAGGGGAAACTATGGCTACACCTTC. Translated, it gives CASSPDRGNYGYTF. The whole variable domain, filled in from reference TRBV7-2 and TRBJ1-2, reads GAGVSQSPSNKVTEKGKDVELRCDPISGHTALYWYRQSLGQGLEFLIYFQGNSAPDKSGLPSDRFSAERTGGSVSTLTIQRTQQEDSAVYLCASSPDRGNYGYTFGSGTRLTVV.

The chain has TRBV7-2 and TRBJ1-1; 9 bases fit TRBD1. Unmatched junction bases numbered 9, after V lost 5 bases and J lost 5 bases. The CDR3 consists of 15 residues. Germline values: CDR1 SGHTA, CDR2 FQGNSA. The CDR3 DNA reads TGTGCCAGCAGCGTAAACAGGGGGCAGGGGACTGAAGCTTTCTTT. Translating gives CASSVNRGQGTEAFF. The whole variable domain, remainder taken from reference TRBV7-2 and TRBJ1-1, is GAGVSQSPSNKVTEKGKDVELRCDPISGHTALYWYRQSLGQGLEFLIYFQGNSAPDKSGLPSDRFSAERTGGSVSTLTIQRTQQEDSAVYLCASSVNRGQGTEAFFGQGTRLTVV.

The chain joins TRBV19 to TRBJ1-5; 8 bases agree with TRBD1. Losses at the gene ends were 6 bases for V and 2 bases for J; bases not matched to a gene: 6. Germline V gives CDR1 LNHDA, CDR2 SQIVND (reference sequence). CDR3 length: 15 amino acids. CDR3 protein: CASRKDRAGNQPQHF. CDR3 bases: TGTGCCAGTAGGAAGGACAGGGCGGGCAATCAGCCCCAGCATTTT.

This sequence joins TRBV12-3 or TRBV12-4 and TRBJ1-5, with D possibly being TRBD1 (5 bases). There are 13 residues in the CDR3. V was clipped by 7 bases and J by 3 bases, with 10 bases between them. CDR3 DNA: TGTGCCAGCATTCAGGGCTCCAATCAGCCCCAGCATTTT. Translation gives CASIQGSNQPQHF.

This chain connects TRBV2 to TRBJ1-1; weak D call: TRBD1 (5 bases). Deletions cut 6 bases from V and 5 bases from J, with 16 bases between. The germline V gene has CDR1 SNHLY and CDR2 FYNNEI. The CDR3 spans 14 residues. CDR3 in DNA: TGTGCCAGCAGCACCGAAGGGGCCGGGACTGAAGCTTTCTTT. Protein sequence: CASSTEGAGTEAFF.

This clone was seen a few times. V gene TRBV7-9 combines with J gene TRBJ1-2; 7 bases map to TRBD1. The CDR3 is 15 residues long. Germline CDR1 is SEHNR and CDR2 is FQNEAQ (reference sequence). V lost 5 bases and J lost 0; bases outside the gene matches: 6. CDR3 DNA: TGTGCCAGCAGCGTCCGGGACAGAGCTAACTATGGCTACACCTTC. Residues: CASSVRDRANYGYTF.

The chain recombines TRBV19 with TRBJ1-2; D is unresolved. CDR3 size: 15 residues. Germline V gives CDR1 LNHDA, CDR2 SQIVND (reference sequence). V was clipped by 0 bases and J by 0 bases, with 8 bases between them. CDR3 in amino acids: CASSIEPVPNYGYTF. DNA of the CDR3: TGTGCCAGTAGTATAGAGCCGGTTCCTAACTATGGCTACACCTTC.

The chain is built from TRBV12-2 and TRBJ1-6; TRBD1 is taken as the D call from the table, unchecked against the DNA. TRBV12-2 is shown as a pseudogene. The CDR3 loop spans 15 amino acids. CDR3 nucleotide sequence: TGTGCAAGTCGCTTAGGCAGGTTATATAATTCACCCCTCCACTTT. This sequence encodes CASRLGRLYNSPLHF.

This chain links TRBV11-3 with TRBJ1-1; a possible D gene is TRBD1 (5 bases). Germline-derived CDR1 and CDR2 are SGHNT and YENEEA. CDR3 length: 15 residues. Trimming cost V 3 bases and J 0 bases, with 11 bases left between them. The CDR3 loop is CASSLGGTMNTEAFF. The CDR3 bases are TGTGCCAGCAGCTTGGGAGGGACGATGAACACTGAAGCTTTCTTT. The variable domain in full, completed from reference TRBV11-3 and TRBJ1-1, reads EAGVVQSPRYKIIEKKQPVAFWCNPISGHNTLYWYLQNLGQGPELLIRYENEEAVDDSQLPKDRFSAERLKGVDSTLKIQPAELGDSAVYLCASSLGGTMNTEAFFGQGTRLTVV.

This clone was counted between two and nine times. The chain combines TRBV7-9 with TRBJ1-3, with a weak D call TRBD1 (5 bases). The CDR3 consists of 16 residues. Per the germline V gene, CDR1 is SEHNR and CDR2 is FQNEAQ (reference sequence). The V end lost 7 bases, the J end lost 1 base, and 17 bases lay between the germline ends. The CDR3 DNA is TGTGCCAGCATCCCCACCGGGGGGGGTTCTGGAAACACCATATATTTT. Protein sequence: CASIPTGGGSGNTIYF. Full variable domain (remainder filled in from reference TRBV7-9 and TRBJ1-3): DTGVSQNPRHKITKRGQNVTFRCDPISEHNRLYWYRQTLGQGPEFLTYFQNEAQLEKSRLLSDRFSAERPKGSFSTLEIQRTEQGDSAMYLCASIPTGGGSGNTIYFGEGSWLTVV.

Only a few counts were recorded for this clone. V and J are TRBV30 and TRBJ1-2; D gene unclear. Germline values: CDR1 GTSNPN, CDR2 SVGIG (reference sequence). Trimming cost V 4 bases and J 5 bases, with 20 bases left between them. The CDR3 is 15 amino acids. CDR3 protein: CAWKARNLELYGYTF. In nucleotides, the CDR3 is TGTGCCTGGAAGGCACGGAACCTGGAACTATATGGCTACACCTTC. Full variable domain (rest looked up from reference TRBV30 and TRBJ1-2): SQTIHQWPATLVQPVGSPLSLECTVEGTSNPNLYWYRQAAGRGLQLLFYSVGIGQISSEVPQNLSASRPQDRQFILSSKKLLLSDSGFYLCAWKARNLELYGYTFGSGTRLTVV.

The chain carries TRBV7-2 and TRBJ2-2; 10 nucleotides align to TRBD1. CDR1 is SGHTA, CDR2 FQGNSA, per germline. V shed 5 bases and J 0 bases; nucleotides not matched to a gene: 3. This CDR3 region has 16 residues. The CDR3 region has the DNA TGTGCCAGCAGCCCCGGGACAGGGGCGAACACCGGGGAGCTGTTTTTT. This sequence encodes CASSPGTGANTGELFF.

V and J are TRBV5-4 and TRBJ1-1; D is ambiguous. Per the germline V gene, CDR1 is SGHNT and CDR2 is YYREEE (reference sequence). The CDR3 length is 12 residues. V lost 1 base, J lost 2 bases, and 3 bases lay in between. CDR3 sequence reads: CASSLPNTEAFF. In DNA, the CDR3 is TGTGCCAGCAGCTTGCCTAACACTGAAGCTTTCTTT.

CDR3 bases: TGTGCCAGCAGCTTGGTTAGAGGACGAGGGAATGGCTACACCTTC. This gives the protein CASSLVRGRGNGYTF. The rearrangement joins TRBV5-4 to TRBJ1-2; D not certain. The ends were cut back, 0 bases at V and 6 bases at J, with 15 bases in the middle. CDR3 length: 15 amino acids. Germline CDR1 SGHNT, CDR2 YYREEE (reference sequence).

The chain couples TRBV6-6 to TRBJ1-2; D is possibly TRBD1 (5 bases). Germline loops: CDR1 MNHNY, CDR2 SVGAGI (reference sequence). The V end lost 2 bases, the J end lost 4 bases, and 11 bases lay between the germline ends. The length of the CDR3 is 14 residues. CDR3 nucleotide sequence: TGTGCCAGCAGTTACCCGGAGGGGATCTATGGCTACACCTTC. This codes for CASSYPEGIYGYTF.

The chain uses TRBV6-5 and TRBJ2-7; 8 positions agree with TRBD1. Germline V gene lookup returns CDR1 MNHEY and CDR2 SVGAGI. J lost 2 bases, V lost 6 bases, and 6 bases had no gene match. CDR3 size: 14 residues. The DNA of the CDR3 is TGTGCCAGCAGGTCCGGACAGGGAACCTACGAGCAGTACTTC. Translated, it gives CASRSGQGTYEQYF.

V usage is TRBV7-9 and J usage is TRBJ1-1; maybe TRBD1 (5 bases). The ends were cut back, 5 bases at V and 3 bases at J, with 19 bases in the middle. In germline, CDR1 is SEHNR, CDR2 FQNEAQ (reference sequence). CDR3 size: 16 residues. CDR3 protein: CASSPPQVYQDTEAFF. DNA for the CDR3: TGTGCCAGCAGCCCGCCACAGGTCTATCAAGACACTGAAGCTTTCTTT.

The chain joins TRBV7-3 to TRBJ2-1, with D tentatively TRBD2 (6 bases). V lost 4 bases to trimming and J lost 0 bases, with 19 bases between them. CDR3 size: 18 residues. Germline values: CDR1 SGHTA, CDR2 FQGTGA. CDR3 nucleotide sequence: TGTGCCAGCAGCTCTGGCCTGGGGCGGGACGGCTCCTACAATGAGCAGTTCTTC. As protein: CASSSGLGRDGSYNEQFF. Looking up the rest from reference TRBV7-3 and TRBJ2-1 gives the full variable domain: GAGVSQTPSNKVTEKGKYVELRCDPISGHTALYWYRQSLGQGPEFLIYFQGTGAADDSGLPNDRFFAVRPEGSVSTLKIQRTERGDSAVYLCASSSGLGRDGSYNEQFFGPGTRLTVL.

This chain links TRBV4-3 with TRBJ1-6; D gene unclear. The V gene's germline CDR1 is LGHNA and CDR2 YSLEER. The CDR3 runs to 11 residues. The V gene lost 4 bases and the J gene lost 8 bases, with 3 bases spanning the gap. CDR3 sequence reads: CASSLYSPLHF. CDR3 nucleotides: TGCGCCAGCAGCCTCTATTCACCCCTCCACTTT.

The V call is TRBV2, the J call TRBJ2-2; TRBD2 matches 8 bases. The CDR3 is 14 amino acids. Germline V CDR1 and CDR2: SNHLY, FYNNEI. Germline trimming cut 8 bases from V and 0 bases from J; bases unmatched to any gene: 2. CDR3 coding DNA: TGTGCCAGCCGGGAGGGGCCGAACACCGGGGAGCTGTTTTTT. Translation: CASREGPNTGELFF.

CDR3 sequence reads: CASSPPRRGGKNIQYF. CDR3 bases: TGTGCCAGCAGCCCGCCGAGGCGGGGGGGCAAAAACATTCAGTACTTC. This chain links TRBV7-2 with TRBJ2-4; 9 bases align to TRBD2. The V segment lost 5 bases and the J segment 3 bases; nucleotides outside the gene matches: 8. The CDR3 contains 16 residues. Germline lookup yields CDR1 SGHTA and CDR2 FQGNSA.

This chain joins TRBV19 and TRBJ2-3; TRBD1 matches 12 bases. Germline trimming cut 5 bases from V and 5 bases from J; bases unmatched to any gene: 8. Germline lookup yields CDR1 LNHDA and CDR2 SQIVND (reference sequence). This CDR3 is 16 amino acids long. CDR3 bases: TGTGCCAGTAGTTTAGCCGGGACAGGGGGCTTAGATACGCAGTATTTT. It specifies CASSLAGTGGLDTQYF.

CDR3 region: CASSEQESYYNEKLFF. The DNA for the CDR3 is TGTGCCAGCTCCGAACAGGAGAGCTACTATAATGAAAAACTGTTTTTT. The V and J genes are TRBV18 and TRBJ1-4, with a weak D call TRBD1 (5 bases). This CDR3 is built from 16 residues. V was pared by 6 bases and J by 4 bases, with 18 bases between. The germline V gene encodes CDR1 KGHSH and CDR2 LQKENI.